This T cell receptor beta chain emerged from a study of glioma-infiltrating T cells. TCR alpha and beta CDR3 regions were amplified from RNA using iRepertoire nested multiplex PCR. Input was roughly 95-450 ng of tissue mRNA or PBMC total RNA. MiXCR, run by TCRdb on the multiplex PCR reads, gives a single entry per CDR3 protein. Of about 110,000 distinct CDR3 sequences listed, 25% were seen once; the top ten hold around a third. This CDR3 comprises 16 residues. Germline V gene sequence: CDR1 SGHTA, CDR2 FQGNSA. V gave up 0 bases and J gave up 5 bases; unmatched junction bases: 10. This clonotype came up many times.

Sequencing was done on a sample of glioma tissue, nonneoplastic brain tissue, or PBMCs (not recorded which). The chain carries TRBV7-2 and TRBJ2-7; 7 positions match TRBD1. This clonotype was obtained from a human donor with low-grade glioma or glioblastoma, undergoing nonglioma brain surgery, or in good health (not recorded which). CDR3 sequence: CASSLASRQGIHEQYF. In DNA form, the CDR3 reads TGTGCCAGCAGCTTAGCGTCGAGACAGGGAATTCACGAGCAGTACTTC.